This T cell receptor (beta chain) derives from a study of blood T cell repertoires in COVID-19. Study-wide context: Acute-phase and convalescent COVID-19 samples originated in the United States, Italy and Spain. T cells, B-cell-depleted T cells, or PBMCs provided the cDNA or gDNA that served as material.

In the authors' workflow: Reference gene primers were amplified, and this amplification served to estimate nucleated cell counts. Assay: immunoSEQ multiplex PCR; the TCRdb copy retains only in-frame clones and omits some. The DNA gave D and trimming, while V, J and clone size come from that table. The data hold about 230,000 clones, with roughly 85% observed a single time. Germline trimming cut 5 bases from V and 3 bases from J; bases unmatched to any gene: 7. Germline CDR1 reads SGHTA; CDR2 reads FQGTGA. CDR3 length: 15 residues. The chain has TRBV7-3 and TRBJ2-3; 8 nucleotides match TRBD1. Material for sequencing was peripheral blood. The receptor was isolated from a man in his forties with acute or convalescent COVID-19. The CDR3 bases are TGTGCCAGCAGCCTTGGACAGGGTTGGACAGATACGCAGTATTTT. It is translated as CASSLGQGWTDTQYF.